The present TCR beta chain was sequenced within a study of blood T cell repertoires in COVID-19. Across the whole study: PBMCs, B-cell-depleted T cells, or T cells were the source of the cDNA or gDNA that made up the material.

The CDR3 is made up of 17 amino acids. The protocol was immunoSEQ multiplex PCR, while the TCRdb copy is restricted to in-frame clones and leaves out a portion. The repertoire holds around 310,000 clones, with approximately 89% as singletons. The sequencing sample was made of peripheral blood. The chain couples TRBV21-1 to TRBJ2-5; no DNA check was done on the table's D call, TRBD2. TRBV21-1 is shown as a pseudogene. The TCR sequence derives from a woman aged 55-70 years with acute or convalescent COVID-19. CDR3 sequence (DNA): TGTGCCAGCAGCAAAGCGCGGCTAGCGTCATACCAAGAGACCCAGTACTTC. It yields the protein CASSKARLASYQETQYF.